This T cell receptor (beta chain) was retrieved from a study of shared clonotypes between healthy human individuals (dated by TCRdb to about 2020). Background for the entire study: Three men and two women, aged 18 to 49 years, made up the cohort. Between about 0.9 and 8.9 billion PBMCs per donor were obtained by leukapheresis. Blood TCR repertoires of five healthy adults were deeply sequenced to estimate repertoire size and the extent of clonotype sharing between individuals. To increase sequencing depth and limit assay-specific biases, different laboratories used diverse techniques to prepare libraries and sequence TCR repertoires. General study outcomes and caveats: Pairwise subsampling led to the expectation that sequencing depth would affect the degree of clonotype sharing among donors. Sampling was restricted to blood, and TCR repertoires in tissue are likely to differ from TCR repertoires in blood. Because the study included only a small number of donors, the genetic and exposure-history diversity represented was limited.

TCR CDR3 regions were amplified from genomic DNA by multiplex PCR using the deep immunoSEQ assay. Extracted genomic DNA from each cell subset was distributed evenly across all wells of several immunoSEQ 96-well plates, and each plate was treated as a replicate. For unsorted PBMC, each replicate PCR was loaded with around 300 ng genomic DNA, equivalent to approximately 33,000 T cell genomes. Genomic DNA from unsorted PBMC was sequenced over ten immunoSEQ deep assay plates. Purified libraries were quantified with a Qubit 3.0 fluorometer, sized on a Bioanalyzer 2100, and re-quantified with the KAPA Library Quantification kit. Each immunoSEQ 96-well plate was sequenced on its own single-read 150-cycle Illumina NextSeq 550 flow cell. Per the authors' processing: Because the immunoSEQ output held only junctional sequences and lacked quality scores, the filtering could not match the filtering applied to full-length reads. To assign V/J genes and CDR3, sequences were annotated using PyIR, a Python wrapper for IgBLAST v1.9, with IMGT germline references. Reads were filtered out if the reads had weak V/J assignments (E-value above 1e-6), no CDR3, stop codons, out-of-frame junctions, or ambiguous translated residues. V3J clonotypes were defined as sequences sharing an identical inferred V gene, J gene, and CDR3 amino acid sequence. Percentage overlap between repertoires was calculated by dividing the number of shared unique clonotypes by the size of the smaller repertoire. Richness of each repertoire was evaluated using RTK rarefaction, the Chao1 estimator, and Recon v2.1 estimates of unobserved clonotypes. TCRdb carries this immuneACCESS record with in-frame sequences only. Its versions omit some clonotypes, under half of them owing to an unresolved V gene in the studies checked, with the rest unexplained. For V, J and clone size, that table is used; D and trimming come from the DNA. The sample profile shows about 490,000 clones; around 79% of them were found once. Jointly, the top ten make up more than 10% of the sample.

On this clone: The specificity of this receptor is unknown. One base away there is no much larger clone; base qualities are not given.

Donors were healthy HIV-negative adults with no recently reported acute infections or vaccinations. Every donor was a Caucasian adult residing in Nashville, Tennessee, USA. For unsorted samples, tens of millions of PBMCs were counted and genomic DNA was extracted with the QIAamp DNA Blood Mini kit. Blood was collected by leukapheresis, and PBMCs were isolated by Ficoll-Histopaque density gradient centrifugation and then cryopreserved in liquid nitrogen vapor phase. The clonotype was recovered from a woman in her 40s in good health. Some clones in this sample may be carry-over from other donors' samples. The sample comprised PBMCs.

In nucleotides, the sequence is TGTGCCTGGAGTGTAGGAGGGTTAAGGAACGAGCAGTACTTC. It translates as CAWSVGGLRNEQYF. Recombination linked TRBV30 to TRBJ2-7; the D gene is possibly TRBD2, with 6 bases matching. Cut back by 0 bases and 5 bases, the V and J ends lie 14 bases apart. The CDR3, cysteine through phenylalanine, is 14 amino acids long. CDR3 DNA is the only sequence kept; it has 42 bases, read in frame from the first base. CDR1 and CDR2 are read off the germline V gene (reference sequence) as GTSNPN and SVGIG.